This entry lists 5 T cell receptor beta chains sequenced from one sample in a study of beta chain features in type 1 diabetes (dated by TCRdb to the late 2010s). Their target antigens are unknown. The full study reports these points: A moderate but significant shortening of TCRB CDR3 length was observed in type 1 diabetes patients in all four CD4+ subsets.

Library creation used the immunoSEQ multiplex PCR assay. The entire isolated RNA was reverse transcribed using the High Capacity cDNA Reverse Transcription Kit, and thus expressed TCRB transcripts were sequenced. In TCRdb, the immuneACCESS table is reduced to in-frame sequences with V and J assigned. These tables do not hold every clone; where another copy was compared, an unresolved V gene accounts for under half, and the others remain unexplained. Here the sample has around 690,000 clones; about an eighth occur a single time. The ten largest clones represent 0.095% to 0.15% of the sample. Sample: naive CD4+ T cells from blood. This specimen's cell subset or site label, per the study, means: true naive CD4+ T cells. All receptors come from a man younger than 45 with type 1 diabetes.

A few counts support this clone. The chain links TRBV4-2 to TRBJ2-6, with 8 bases fitting TRBD1. CDR3 length: 15 amino acids. With 5 bases clipped from V and 2 bases from J, the junction kept 2 bases outside the gene matches. Looked up from germline, CDR1 is LGHNA and CDR2 is YNFKEQ. The CDR3 protein is CASSTQGAGANVLTF. CDR3 bases: TGTGCCAGCAGCACACAGGGGGCTGGGGCCAACGTCCTGACTTTC.

The chain joins TRBV25-1 to TRBJ2-3; perhaps TRBD1 as D (5 bases). CDR3 length: 14 residues. The germline gives CDR1 MGHDK, CDR2 SYGVNS. The V and J ends lost 2 bases and 4 bases respectively, with 10 bases between them. CDR3 amino acids: CASSEAQVADTQYF. CDR3 coding DNA: TGTGCCAGCAGTGAAGCACAGGTGGCAGATACGCAGTATTTT.

The sample holds a few counts of this clone. V usage is TRBV5-6 and J usage is TRBJ1-2; D is possibly TRBD1 (5 bases). The CDR3 covers 13 residues. The V and J ends lost 5 bases and 7 bases respectively, with 15 bases between them. CDR1 SGHDT and CDR2 YYEEEE come from the germline V gene. CDR3 in DNA: TGTGCCAGCAGTATGGACCAGGGTCCTGGCTACACCTTC. Translation: CASSMDQGPGYTF.

The chain has TRBV28 and TRBJ1-2; TRBD1 matches 9 bases. J gave up 2 bases and V 6 bases, and 16 bases lay outside the gene matches. CDR3 length: 18 residues. Germline CDR1 is MDHEN and CDR2 is SYDVKM. The CDR3 nucleotides read TGTGCCAGCAGAGCCGCCGGGACAGGGAGAATTAGGAACTATGGCTACACCTTC. Protein: CASRAAGTGRIRNYGYTF.

This clone was counted between two and nine times. The rearrangement links TRBV18 to TRBJ2-1, with TRBD1 identical over 9 bases. This CDR3 is 15 amino acids long. Trimming took 4 bases from V and 10 from J; bases not matched to a gene: 11. Per the germline V gene, CDR1 is KGHSH and CDR2 is LQKENI. CDR3 sequence reads: CASSLSTGGASEQFF. For the CDR3, the DNA is TGTGCCAGCTCACTATCGACAGGGGGGGCATCAGAGCAGTTCTTC. The full variable domain, its missing parts supplied by reference TRBV18 and TRBJ2-1, is NAGVMQNPRHLVRRRGQEARLRCSPMKGHSHVYWYRQLPEEGLKFMVYLQKENIIDESGMPKERFSAEFPKEGPSILRIQQVVRGDSAAYFCASSLSTGGASEQFFGPGTRLTVL.